The 11 T cell receptor beta chains given below trace back to one sample, sequenced in a study of T-cell reconstitution after alpha-beta-depleted transplantation in children. Preparation of the TCRbeta library used unique molecular identifiers. TCRdb recomputed calls from the PCR reads with MiXCR, one row per CDR3 protein. This table holds over 150,000 distinct CDR3 sequences, approximately 12% found once. The specimen comprised PBMCs, sampled before TCRalphabeta/CD19-depleted stem cell transplant. Receptor source: a boy aged 2-15 years with acute myeloid leukemia, due to receive a stem cell transplant.

This chain joins TRBV7-6 and TRBJ2-7, with 10 bases lining up with TRBD1. The germline V gene has CDR1 SGHVS and CDR2 FNYEAQ. Trimming cost V 5 bases and J 3 bases; bases outside gene matches: 4. The CDR3 runs 14 residues. The CDR3, as DNA: TGTGCCAGCAGCGGGCGGACAGGGGGCTACGAGCAGTACTTC. Its translation: CASSGRTGGYEQYF.

This clonotype came up many times. V gene TRBV3-1 combines with J gene TRBJ2-1; a possible D gene is TRBD2 (5 bases). Germline loops: CDR1 LGHDT, CDR2 YNNKEL (reference sequence). The germline V and J ends were trimmed by 1 base and 2 bases, with 15 bases remaining between them. The CDR3 contains 17 residues. The CDR3 sequence: CASSQVIGRTAYNEQFF. Written as DNA, the CDR3 is TGTGCCAGCAGCCAAGTGATCGGGCGGACTGCCTACAATGAGCAGTTCTTC.

The chain recombines TRBV24-1 with TRBJ2-3, with D possibly matching TRBD1 (5 bases). V lost 4 bases to trimming and J lost 4 bases, with 11 bases between them. This CDR3 is built from 14 residues. Germline V gene lookup returns CDR1 KGHDR and CDR2 SFDVKD. The CDR3 nucleotides are TGTGCCACCAGTGAGGGGCCTAAGCCAGATACGCAGTATTTT. Translation: CATSEGPKPDTQYF.

This clonotype was observed at least ten times. The chain combines TRBV27 with TRBJ2-3; 9 positions agree with TRBD2. Per the germline V gene, CDR1 is MNHEY and CDR2 is SMNVEV (reference sequence). There are 17 residues in the CDR3. J lost 2 bases, V lost 4 bases, and 10 bases had no gene match. CDR3 in DNA: TGTGCCAGCAGTTCCCCACAGACTAGCGGCTCCACAGATACGCAGTATTTT. It translates to CASSSPQTSGSTDTQYF.

There are many counts of this clonotype. The chain uses TRBV5-1 and TRBJ2-1; a possible D gene is TRBD2 (5 bases). From germline, CDR1 is SGHRS and CDR2 YFSETQ. V was shortened by 4 bases and J by 8 bases, with 13 bases between the two germline ends. The CDR3 is made up of 13 amino acids. The CDR3 loop reads CASSPVASYEQFF. The CDR3 DNA sequence: TGCGCCAGCAGCCCGGTAGCTAGCTATGAGCAGTTCTTC.

V is TRBV30 and J is TRBJ1-5, with unresolved D. CDR3 length equals 14 residues. The V end lost 3 bases, the J end lost 3 bases, and 12 bases lay between the germline ends. Germline loops: CDR1 GTSNPN, CDR2 SVGIG (reference sequence). The CDR3 protein is CAWSDVGFNQPQHF. CDR3 sequence (DNA): TGTGCCTGGAGCGACGTGGGGTTCAATCAGCCCCAGCATTTT.

Many counts were recorded for this clonotype. The chain uses TRBV29-1 and TRBJ1-2; 7 nucleotides line up with TRBD1. V was pared by 6 bases and J by 3 bases, with 7 bases of the junction left unmatched. CDR3 length equals 13 residues. Germline V gives CDR1 SQVTM, CDR2 ANQGSEA. The CDR3 loop is CSVLLGQDYGYTF. CDR3 nucleotide sequence: TGCAGCGTCCTCCTCGGACAGGACTATGGCTACACCTTC.

This clonotype showed up many times. The genes are TRBV5-1 and TRBJ1-4; D remains unclear. The germline V gene encodes CDR1 SGHRS and CDR2 YFSETQ. The CDR3 has 14 amino acids. The V gene lost 0 bases and the J gene lost 6 bases, with 9 bases spanning the gap. The DNA of the CDR3 is TGCGCCAGCAGCTTGGGGGCAGCAGATGAAAAACTGTTTTTT. This encodes CASSLGAADEKLFF.

This clonotype was observed many times. V usage is TRBV11-2 and J usage is TRBJ1-2; possibly TRBD1 for D (6 bases). The CDR3 extends over 14 amino acids. Between the trimmed V and J ends, which lost 3 bases and 2 bases, there was a span of 10 bases. Germline V gene data show CDR1 as SGHAT and CDR2 as FQNNGV. The CDR3 coding sequence is TGTGCCAGCAGCTTCCTCACAGGGAACTATGGCTACACCTTC. Its translation is CASSFLTGNYGYTF. Combining the CDR3 with reference TRBV11-2 and TRBJ1-2 gives the whole variable domain EAGVAQSPRYKIIEKRQSVAFWCNPISGHATLYWYQQILGQGPKLLIQFQNNGVVDDSQLPKDRFSAERLKGVDSTLKIQPAKLEDSAVYLCASSFLTGNYGYTFGSGTRLTVV.

The sample holds many counts of this clonotype. The V and J genes are TRBV3-1 and TRBJ2-3; 14 nucleotides line up with TRBD2. Unmatched junction bases numbered 6, after V lost 0 bases and J lost 4 bases. CDR1 and CDR2 from the germline V gene are LGHDT and YNNKEL (reference sequence). The CDR3 is 18 residues long. In DNA, the CDR3 is TGTGCCAGCAGCCAAGATGGTCGACTAGCGGGGGGGGCAGATACGCAGTATTTT. It is translated as CASSQDGRLAGGADTQYF.

In its sample, this clonotype was seen many times. This CDR3 reads CASSEFTGSEQYV. CDR3 DNA sequence: TGCGCCAGCAGTGAATTCACAGGGTCCGAGCAGTACGTC. The V call is TRBV10-2, the J call TRBJ2-7, with D perhaps TRBD1 (6 bases). Trimming left V 3 bases short and J 6 bases short, with 12 bases between. Germline CDR1 WSHSY, CDR2 SAAADI. The CDR3 contains 13 residues.